A selection of T cell receptor beta chains follows, all from one sample in a study of T cells in Graves' hyperthyroidism and ophthalmopathy. TCRdb redid the calling of the multiplex PCR reads with MiXCR, one entry per CDR3 protein. The table lists approximately 330,000 distinct CDR3 sequences, around 20% of them singletons. Sequenced input: blood. The receptor source for this set is a woman between 50 and 59 years old with Graves' hyperthyroidism. Both conserved end residues are part of each CDR3. D genes are given only for firm matches. The size field is filled for only some rows; it gives once, few, many or a size class.

DNA,CDR3,V,size,D,J
TGTGCCAGCAGTTTGGCCGCCACTGAAGCTTTCTTT,CASSLAATEAFF,TRBV12-3/TRBV12-4,-,-,TRBJ1-1
TGTGCCAGCAGTTTGGTTGGGCCCTACGAGCAGTACTTC,CASSLVGPYEQYF,TRBV28,many,-,TRBJ2-7
TGCGCCAGCAGCTTGGAAGCGGCAGAACTAAACTATGGCTACACCTTC,CASSLEAAELNYGYTF,TRBV5-1,-,-,TRBJ1-2
TGTGCCAGCGGCTTAATGGCGTCTAGCCCGTACAATGAGCAGTTCTTC,CASGLMASSPYNEQFF,TRBV7-3,few,-,TRBJ2-1
TGTGCCAGCAGCTTAAGAACAGATACGCAGCATTTT,CASSLRTDTQHF,TRBV13,-,-,TRBJ1-5
TGCAGTGCGCCGGCGGTTGGGACAGATACGCAGTATTTT,CSAPAVGTDTQYF,TRBV20-1,many,-,TRBJ2-3
TGTGCCAGCAGCGAGTCCCGGACTTTTATGATAGAGCAGTACTTC,CASSESRTFMIEQYF,TRBV7-8,-,-,TRBJ2-7
TGTGCCAGCAGTTGGGGGACCCAGGGGACAGATACGCAGTATTTT,CASSWGTQGTDTQYF,TRBV12-3/TRBV12-4,many,-,TRBJ2-3
TGTGCCACCAGTGTGGCTAGCGGAGGGGCAGATACGCAGTATTTT,CATSVASGGADTQYF,TRBV24-1,-,TRBD2,TRBJ2-3
TGTGCCAGCTCACCGGGGACAAACTATGGCTACACCTTC,CASSPGTNYGYTF,TRBV18,many,-,TRBJ1-2
TGCGCCAGCAGTGAAGGAGGAACGGGGACTGAAGCTTTCTTT,CASSEGGTGTEAFF,TRBV10-1,-,-,TRBJ1-1
TGTGCCAGCAGTTTATTGGGGGGCGAGGATACGCAGTATTTT,CASSLLGGEDTQYF,TRBV28,many,-,TRBJ2-3
TGCAGTGCTAGAGATATTAGGGGGCGCATGAACACTGAAGCTTTCTTT,CSARDIRGRMNTEAFF,TRBV20-1,many,TRBD1,TRBJ1-1